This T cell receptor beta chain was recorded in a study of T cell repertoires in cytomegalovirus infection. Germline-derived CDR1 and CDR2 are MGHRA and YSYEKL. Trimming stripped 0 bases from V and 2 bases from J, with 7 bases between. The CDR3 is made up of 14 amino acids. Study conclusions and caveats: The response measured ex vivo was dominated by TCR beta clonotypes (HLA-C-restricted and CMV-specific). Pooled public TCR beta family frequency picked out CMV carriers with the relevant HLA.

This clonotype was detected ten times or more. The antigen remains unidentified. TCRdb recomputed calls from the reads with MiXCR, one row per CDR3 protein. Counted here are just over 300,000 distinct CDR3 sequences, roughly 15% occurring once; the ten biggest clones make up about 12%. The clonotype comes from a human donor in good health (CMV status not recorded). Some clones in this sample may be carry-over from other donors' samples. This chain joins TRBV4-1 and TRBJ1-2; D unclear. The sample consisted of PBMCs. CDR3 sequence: CASSQDMGNYGYTF. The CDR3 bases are TGCGCCAGCAGCCAAGACATGGGCAACTATGGCTACACCTTC.